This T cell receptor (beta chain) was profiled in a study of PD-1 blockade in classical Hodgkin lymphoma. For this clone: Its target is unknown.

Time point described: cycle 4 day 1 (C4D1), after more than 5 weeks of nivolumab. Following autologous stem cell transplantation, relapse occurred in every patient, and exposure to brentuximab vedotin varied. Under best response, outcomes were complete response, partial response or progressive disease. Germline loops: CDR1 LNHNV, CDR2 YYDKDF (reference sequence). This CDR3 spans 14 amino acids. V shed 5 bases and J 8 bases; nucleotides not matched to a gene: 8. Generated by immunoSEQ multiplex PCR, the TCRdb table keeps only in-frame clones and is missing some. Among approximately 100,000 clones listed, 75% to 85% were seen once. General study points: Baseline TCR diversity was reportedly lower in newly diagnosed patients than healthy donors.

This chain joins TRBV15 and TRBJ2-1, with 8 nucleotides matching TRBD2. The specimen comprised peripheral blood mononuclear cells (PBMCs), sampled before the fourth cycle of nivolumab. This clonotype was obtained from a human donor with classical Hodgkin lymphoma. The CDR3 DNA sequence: TGTGCCACCAGCCCGCCAGCGGGAGAGTATGAGCAGTTCTTC. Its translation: CATSPPAGEYEQFF.